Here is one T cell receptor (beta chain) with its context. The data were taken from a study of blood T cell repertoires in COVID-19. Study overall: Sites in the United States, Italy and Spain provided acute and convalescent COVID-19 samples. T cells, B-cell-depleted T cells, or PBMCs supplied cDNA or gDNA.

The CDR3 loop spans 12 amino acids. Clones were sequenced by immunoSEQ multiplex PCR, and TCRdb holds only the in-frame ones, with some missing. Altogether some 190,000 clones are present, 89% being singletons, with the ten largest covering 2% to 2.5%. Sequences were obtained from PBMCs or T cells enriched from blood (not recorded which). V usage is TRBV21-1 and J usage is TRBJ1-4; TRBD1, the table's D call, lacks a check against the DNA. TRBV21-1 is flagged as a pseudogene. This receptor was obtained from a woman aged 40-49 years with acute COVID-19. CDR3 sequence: CASDSPKGKLFF. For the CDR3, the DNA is TGTGCCAGCGACAGCCCTAAGGGAAAACTGTTTTTT.